This T cell receptor (beta chain) was sequenced in a study of OX40 agonist ivuxolimab in advanced cancers. Overall study: Melanoma, hepatocellular carcinoma, head and neck or renal cell cancer occurred in dose-escalation patients. Overall study results and limits: Dose levels from 0.1 to 3.0 mg/kg saw CD4+ and CD8+ blood T cells expand clonally by week 6.

Libraries were prepared by immunoSEQ multiplex PCR; TCRdb keeps only in-frame clonotypes and omits some of them. The sample lists 60,000 or so clones; around 84% were seen once. The table lists this clone with a count of one. Its antigen is currently unknown. The junction departs from germline at one end; a sequencing error may be responsible. This CDR3 spans 13 amino acids. Looked up from germline, CDR1 is MDHEN and CDR2 is SYDVKM. Source: CD4+ or CD8+ T cells sorted from blood, taken in a trial of the OX40 agonist ivuxolimab. The rearrangement links TRBV28 to TRBJ1-2; the match to TRBD1 covers 9 bases. The origin of this receptor is an adult with an advanced solid tumor such as melanoma, head and neck, liver or kidney cancer. The CDR3 region has the DNA TGTGCCAGCAGTTTATCCCTCCGGGACAGGGCAAACTTC. This sequence encodes CASSLSLRDRANF.